This passage covers 18 T cell receptor beta chains from one sample sequenced in a study of T cell clonality in common variable immunodeficiency. This table comes from immunoSEQ multiplex PCR, and its TCRdb copy is limited to in-frame clones, with some not included. Listed for the sample are 40,000 to 45,000 clones, none seen a single time. Sequenced sample: peripheral blood mononuclear cells. These receptors were collected from a person aged 18 to 75 in good health.

This clone appeared many times. The read gets to within 3 residues of the CDR3 end, and the germline J gene fills in the rest. This chain connects TRBV7-2 to TRBJ2-7; 12 nucleotides align to TRBD2. This CDR3 contains 15 residues. Germline-derived CDR1 and CDR2 are SGHTA and FQGNSA. Germline trimming cut 5 bases from V and 6 bases from J; bases unmatched to any gene: 8. The covered CDR3 bases are TGTGCCAGCAGCCAAACTAGCGGGGGGCCCCTCGAG. Translated: CASSQTSGGPLE. The CDR3 in its entirety is CASSQTSGGPLEQYF.

In regard to this clone: The read ends 3 residues before the CDR3 terminus; that terminus is restored from the germline J gene. The rearrangement joins TRBV7-6 to TRBJ1-2, with TRBD1 matching 7 bases. The CDR3 has 14 residues. Germline V CDR1 and CDR2: SGHVS, FNYEAQ. The sequenced CDR3 bases are TGTGCCAGCAGCTTAGGCGGAGGGACAGATACC. This encodes CASSLGGGTDT. The entire CDR3 is CASSLGGGTDTYTF.

This clone has ten or more counts. The read gets to within 3 residues of the CDR3 end, and the germline J gene fills in the rest. The chain carries TRBV7-2 and TRBJ1-5; possibly TRBD1 for D (5 bases). Germline V gives CDR1 SGHTA, CDR2 FQGNSA. The CDR3 is 13 residues long. V was cut by 5 bases and J by 4 bases, with 9 bases left in between. The covered CDR3 bases are TGTGCCAGCAGCCGGGGGGTAAATCAGCCC. Its translation: CASSRGVNQP. The complete CDR3 sequence is CASSRGVNQPQHF.

This clone was counted many times. The read gets to within 3 residues of the CDR3 end, and the germline J gene fills in the rest. The V and J genes are TRBV18 and TRBJ2-1; 8 bases are shared with TRBD2. CDR3 length: 14 amino acids. CDR1 is KGHSH, CDR2 LQKENI, per germline. Trimming at V came to 3 bases and at J to 2 bases, leaving 0 bases not matched to a gene. The CDR3 loop reads CASSPGGAYNEQFF. The sequenced part of the CDR3 DNA is TGTGCCAGCTCACCCGGGGGGGCCTACAATGAG.

This clone was counted ten times or more. The sequenced fragment ends 3 residues before the CDR3 boundary, so the rest is inferred from the germline J gene. This rearrangement joins TRBV7-3 to TRBJ1-1, with a tentative D call TRBD1 (5 bases). The V gene's germline CDR1 is SGHTA and CDR2 FQGTGA. The CDR3 is 13 amino acids. With 5 bases removed from V and 5 bases from J, the gap between germline ends came to 12 bases. CDR3 DNA (partial): TGTGCCAGCAGCCTGGGGGGAGATACTGAA. Amino acid sequence: CASSLGGDTE. The entire CDR3 is CASSLGGDTEAFF.

Ten or more counts support this clone. The read stops 3 residues short of the end of the CDR3; the missing end is completed from the germline J gene. The rearrangement links TRBV19 to TRBJ1-1, with D possibly being TRBD1 (6 bases). CDR1 is LNHDA, CDR2 SQIVND, per germline (reference sequence). This CDR3 is 15 amino acids long. The V gene lost 6 bases and the J gene lost 2 bases, with 16 bases spanning the gap. Incomplete CDR3 DNA: TGTGCCAGTAGAGAGGGGGGGTTAGACAACACTGAA. This codes for CASREGGLDNTE. The whole CDR3 region reads CASREGGLDNTEAFF.

As for this clone: The read is 3 residues too short to cover the CDR3 end, so that end is filled in from the germline J gene. The chain joins TRBV5-3 to TRBJ1-6, with 7 positions matching TRBD1. TRBV5-3 falls under the ORF class, with uncertain function. This CDR3 region has 14 residues. J was trimmed by 5 bases and V by 1 base; bases with no gene match: 0. The DNA read from the CDR3 is TGTGCCAGAAGCTTGACAGGGGATAATTCACCC. It encodes CARSLTGDNSP. The entire CDR3 reads CARSLTGDNSPLHF.

This clone was observed many times. The read stops 3 residues short of the end of the CDR3; the missing end is completed from the germline J gene. The chain uses TRBV20-1 and TRBJ2-7; perhaps TRBD1 as D (5 bases). Germline loops: CDR1 DFQATT, CDR2 SNEGSKA (reference sequence). This CDR3 contains 14 residues. V dropped 1 base and J dropped 2 bases, with 12 bases sitting between them. The sequenced CDR3 bases are TGCAGTGCTAGAGCTGGAGACAGACCCTACGAG. Translated, it gives CSARAGDRPYE. In full, the CDR3 reads CSARAGDRPYEQYF.

This clone occurred many times. With the read ending 3 residues before the CDR3 end, the germline J gene is used to fill in that end. This rearrangement joins TRBV7-6 to TRBJ1-1; TRBD1 matches 9 bases. J gave up 3 bases and V 6 bases, and 2 bases lay outside the gene matches. CDR3 size: 13 residues. Germline V gene lookup returns CDR1 SGHVS and CDR2 FNYEAQ. Here the CDR3 reads CASRRTGDTEAFF. The CDR3 DNA, read in part, is TGTGCCAGCAGGAGGACAGGGGACACTGAA.

This clone came up many times. Sequencing ends 3 residues short of the CDR3 end; the germline J gene provides the rest. The same CDR3 can be traced to other DNA sequences in this sample. The genes are TRBV2 and TRBJ2-4; D is possibly TRBD2 (6 bases). From germline, CDR1 is SNHLY and CDR2 FYNNEI. V dropped 11 bases and J dropped 0 bases, with 8 bases sitting between them. The CDR3 sequence is 12 residues long. CDR3 sequence reads: CAGGLAKNIQYF. The DNA read from the CDR3 is TGTGCCGGGGGACTAGCCAAAAACATT. The full variable domain, its missing parts supplied by reference TRBV2 and TRBJ2-4, is EPEVTQTPSHQVTQMGQEVILRCVPISNHLYFYWYRQILGQKVEFLVSFYNNEISEKSEIFDDQFSVERPDGSNFTLKIRSTKLEDSAMYFCAGGLAKNIQYFGAGTRLSVL.

This clone was picked up many times. Sequencing ends 3 residues short of the CDR3 end; the germline J gene provides the rest. The gene calls are TRBV7-8 and TRBJ1-1, with a tentative D call TRBD1 (6 bases). CDR3 length: 15 amino acids. Germline CDR1 SGHVS, CDR2 FQNEAQ. The V end lost 0 bases, the J end lost 5 bases, and 13 bases lay between the germline ends. The CDR3 spells CASSLAQGGTTEAFF. CDR3 bases read: TGTGCCAGCAGCTTAGCGCAGGGAGGGACAACTGAA.

In this sample, this clone turned up many times. The sequence runs out 3 residues before the end of the CDR3; the remainder is reconstructed from the germline J gene. The J gene is TRBJ2-7, the V gene TRBV14, with 13 bases fitting TRBD2. Germline V gene lookup returns CDR1 SGHDN and CDR2 FVKESK. Losses at the gene ends were 2 bases for V and 3 bases for J; bases not matched to a gene: 4. This CDR3 contains 16 residues. CDR3 DNA (partial): TGTGCCAGCAGCCAATTGGGACTAGCGGGAAGCTACGAG. Protein product: CASSQLGLAGSYE. The entire CDR3 protein is CASSQLGLAGSYEQYF. Together with reference TRBV14 and TRBJ2-7, the CDR3 gives the full variable domain: EAGVTQFPSHSVIEKGQTVTLRCDPISGHDNLYWYRRVMGKEIKFLLHFVKESKQDESGMPNNRFLAERTGGTYSTLKVQPAELEDSGVYFCASSQLGLAGSYEQYFGPGTRLTVT.

At least ten counts were recorded for this clone. The sequenced fragment ends 3 residues before the CDR3 boundary, so the rest is inferred from the germline J gene. The chain joins TRBV4-1 to TRBJ2-1; 11 bases line up with TRBD2. Germline assignment: CDR1 MGHRA and CDR2 YSYEKL. With 4 bases clipped from V and 4 bases from J, the junction kept 3 bases outside the gene matches. The CDR3 spans 15 residues. CDR3 DNA, as far as it was read: TGCGCCAGCAGCCCGACTAGCGGGGCATACAATGAG. It yields the protein CASSPTSGAYNE. The full CDR3 protein reads CASSPTSGAYNEQFF.

This clone was observed many times. The read comes to an end 3 residues before the CDR3 does, leaving the germline J gene to fill in the end. J is TRBJ2-7 and V is TRBV6-2 or TRBV6-3, with 9 positions matching TRBD2. The V gene end was trimmed by 5 bases and the J gene end by 4 bases; junction bases not matched to a gene: 9. The CDR3 extends over 15 amino acids. Germline V gene sequence: CDR1 MNHEY, CDR2 SVGEGT. CDR3 sequence: CASSRGSSGSYEQYF. The CDR3 bases that were read are TGTGCCAGCAGTAGGGGGAGTAGCGGGAGTTACGAG.

This clone was seen ten or more times. Read sequence stops 3 residues before the CDR3 end, and the germline J gene provides the missing end. V is TRBV18 and J is TRBJ2-3, with 11 bases fitting TRBD2. The CDR3 sequence is 15 residues long. The germline V gene encodes CDR1 KGHSH and CDR2 LQKENI. V shed 4 bases, J shed 4 bases, and the junction held 4 bases outside the gene matches. This CDR3 is CASSLGLAEADTQYF. CDR3 bases read: TGTGCCAGCTCACTGGGACTAGCGGAGGCAGATACG.

This clone was seen at least ten times. The read comes to an end 3 residues before the CDR3 does, leaving the germline J gene to fill in the end. The chain uses TRBV19 and TRBJ2-3; D may be TRBD2 (5 bases). Germline CDR1 and CDR2: LNHDA and SQIVND (reference sequence). V lost 5 bases and J 1 base, leaving 10 bases between the germline ends. The CDR3 has 14 amino acids. The CDR3 spells CASSRGLGTDTQYF. The DNA read from the CDR3 is TGTGCCAGTAGTCGGGGATTGGGCACAGATACG. The whole variable domain, filled in from reference TRBV19 and TRBJ2-3, reads DGGITQSPKYLFRKEGQNVTLSCEQNLNHDAMYWYRQDPGQGLRLIYYSQIVNDFQKGDIAEGYSVSREKKESFPLTVTSAQKNPTAFYLCASSRGLGTDTQYFGPGTRLTVL.

This clone was seen many times. The CDR3 is cut off 3 residues early in the read; its end comes from the germline J gene. The chain links TRBV5-6 to TRBJ2-5; no clear D. This CDR3 has 13 amino acids. Per germline, CDR1 SGHDT and CDR2 YYEEEE. V shed 1 base and J shed 6 bases, with 10 bases lying between them. CDR3 sequence: CASSLTVRQTQYF. The part of the CDR3 DNA that was read is TGTGCCAGCAGCTTGACTGTCCGTCAGACC. The full variable domain, its missing parts supplied by reference TRBV5-6 and TRBJ2-5, is DAGVTQSPTHLIKTRGQQVTLRCSPKSGHDTVSWYQQALGQGPQFIFQYYEEEERQRGNFPDRFSGHQFPNYSSELNVNALLLGDSALYLCASSLTVRQTQYFGPGTRLLVL.

Many counts were recorded for this clone. Read sequence stops 3 residues before the CDR3 end, and the germline J gene provides the missing end. The V call is TRBV3-1 (or the pseudogene TRBV3-2), the J call TRBJ1-4; D is unclear. Germline V gives CDR1 LGHDT, CDR2 YNNKEL (reference sequence). CDR3 size: 17 residues. The ends were cut back, 1 base at V and 6 bases at J, with 18 bases in the middle. Incomplete CDR3 DNA: TGTGCCAGCAGCCAAGCCGGCGTGCGTCAGGTCGATGAAAAA. This gives the protein CASSQAGVRQVDEK. The whole CDR3 protein is CASSQAGVRQVDEKLFF.